The 25 T cell receptor beta chains given below trace back to one sample, sequenced in a study of identical twins. TCRdb called the 5' RACE reads again in MiXCR, with one record for every CDR3 protein. The data contain just over 500,000 distinct CDR3 sequences, roughly a fifth of them singletons. The same data also went into a second study, on T cells expressing NK-cell markers.

Sequenced material: CD4+ T cells sorted from blood. These receptors were taken from a woman aged 18-30 years in good health.

This clonotype was seen only a few times. The V gene is TRBV5-1, the J gene TRBJ2-1, with TRBD2 matching over 10 bases. The CDR3 covers 15 residues. V lost 5 bases to trimming and J lost 7 bases; unmatched junction nucleotides: 9. Germline CDR1 and CDR2: SGHRS and YFSETQ. This CDR3 reads CASRPTSGAGNEQFF. CDR3 bases: TGCGCCAGCAGACCCACTAGCGGGGCGGGGAATGAGCAGTTCTTC. The full variable domain, completed using reference TRBV5-1 and TRBJ2-1, is KAGVTQTPRYLIKTRGQQVTLSCSPISGHRSVSWYQQTPGQGLQFLFEYFSETQRNKGNFPGRFSGRQFSNSRSEMNVSTLELGDSALYLCASRPTSGAGNEQFFGPGTRLTVL.

This clonotype occurred many times. The V and J genes are TRBV20-1 and TRBJ2-7, with TRBD2 identical over 7 bases. The CDR3 has 13 residues. Germline V gene lookup returns CDR1 DFQATT and CDR2 SNEGSKA (reference sequence). The J segment lost 3 bases and the V segment lost 5 bases, leaving 7 bases of the junction unmatched. CDR3 amino acids: CSAPRGDYYEQYF. In nucleotides, the CDR3 is TGCAGTGCTCCCCGTGGGGACTACTACGAGCAGTACTTC.

The rearrangement links TRBV20-1 to TRBJ2-4; TRBD1 aligns across 8 bases. Trimming removed 6 bases from V and 6 bases from J; junction bases left unmatched: 22. This CDR3 spans 18 amino acids. Looked up from germline, CDR1 is DFQATT and CDR2 is SNEGSKA (reference sequence). CDR3 DNA sequence: TGCAGTGCCAGTAGGGGGTCAGGGGGCCCGGTTTGGAGAAACATTCAGTACTTC. Protein sequence: CSASRGSGGPVWRNIQYF.

This clonotype was seen a handful of times. The CDR3 DNA reads as TGTGCCAGCAGTTTATGGGCAGCCACAGATACGCAGTATTTT. Residues: CASSLWAATDTQYF. This chain joins TRBV27 and TRBJ2-3; no clear D gene. V lost 1 base and J lost 2, with 7 bases in between. The CDR3 extends over 14 amino acids. CDR1 is MNHEY, CDR2 SMNVEV, per germline (reference sequence).

This rearrangement joins TRBV20-1 to TRBJ2-7; TRBD2 might be the D (6 bases). The length of the CDR3 is 13 residues. Germline-derived CDR1 and CDR2 are DFQATT and SNEGSKA (reference sequence). V shed 8 bases and J shed 2 bases, with 16 bases lying between them. The CDR3: CSRLAEGTYEQYF. In DNA form, the CDR3 reads TGCAGTCGATTAGCGGAGGGAACCTACGAGCAGTACTTC.

V and J are TRBV5-1 and TRBJ2-5, with D possibly TRBD2 on 6 matching bases. This CDR3 is 15 amino acids long. Trimming removed 0 bases from V and 0 bases from J, with 9 bases in between. The germline gives CDR1 SGHRS, CDR2 YFSETQ. Here the CDR3 DNA reads TGCGCCAGCAGCTTGGGGGGGGACCACCAAGAGACCCAGTACTTC. Translation gives CASSLGGDHQETQYF.

The chain employs TRBV24-1 and TRBJ2-2; D gene ambiguous. Germline V gene sequence: CDR1 KGHDR, CDR2 SFDVKD. CDR3 length: 14 residues. The V and J ends lost 9 bases and 0 bases respectively, with 10 bases between them. The CDR3 sequence: CATPPVTNTGELFF. DNA of the CDR3: TGTGCCACCCCCCCGGTTACGAACACCGGGGAGCTGTTTTTT.

Concerning this clonotype itself: An end of the junction does not agree with germline; a read error may underlie this. The genes are TRBV7-7 and TRBJ2-5, with D possibly TRBD2 on 5 matching bases. The CDR3 consists of 14 residues. Per germline, CDR1 SSHAT and CDR2 FNYEAQ (reference sequence). For the CDR3, the DNA is TGTGCTAGCAGCTCCGGCGGGTCCCAAGAGACCCAGTACTTC. Its protein is CASSSGGSQETQYF.

This clonotype was found a few times. The chain links TRBV15 to TRBJ1-1; D unclear. V gave up 1 base and J gave up 0 bases, with 12 bases separating them. CDR3 length equals 16 residues. The germline V gene encodes CDR1 LNHNV and CDR2 YYDKDF (reference sequence). The CDR3 bases are TGTGCCACCAGCAGAGGTGGCTCAAGCGTGAACACTGAAGCTTTCTTT. This sequence encodes CATSRGGSSVNTEAFF.

The chain carries TRBV21-1 and TRBJ2-7. TRBV21-1 is an annotated pseudogene. This CDR3 region has 14 residues. The chain's CDR3 is CASTFGPESYEQYF. As DNA, the CDR3 is TGTGCCAGCACCTTCGGACCGGAATCCTACGAGCAGTACTTC.

This clonotype was seen more than once but under ten times. The V gene is TRBV20-1, the J gene TRBJ2-1; D may be TRBD1 or TRBD2 (6 bases each). The CDR3 has 14 amino acids. CDR1 and CDR2 (germline): DFQATT, SNEGSKA (reference sequence). The germline V and J ends were trimmed by 5 bases and 8 bases, with 19 bases remaining between them. The CDR3 DNA sequence: TGCAGTGCTCAGAAGGGGGGCCCCTTGGATGAGCAGTTCTTC. Protein sequence: CSAQKGGPLDEQFF.

The chain carries TRBV20-1 and TRBJ2-5; D is unresolved. Trimming shortened V by 0 bases and J by 4 bases, and 12 bases separated the two germline ends. Germline V CDR1 and CDR2: DFQATT, SNEGSKA (reference sequence). CDR3 size: 14 residues. Here the CDR3 reads CSARDLRKGETQYF. The CDR3 region has the DNA TGCAGTGCTAGAGATCTGAGAAAGGGAGAGACCCAGTACTTC.

This clonotype turned up a few times. This chain connects TRBV5-1 to TRBJ1-5; D remains unclear. CDR3 size: 15 residues. The germline V gene has CDR1 SGHRS and CDR2 YFSETQ. Trimming shortened V by 0 bases and J by 3 bases, and 10 bases separated the two germline ends. The CDR3 DNA follows: TGCGCCAGCAGCTTGGAGGTGGGAACCAATCAGCCCCAGCATTTT. The encoded protein is CASSLEVGTNQPQHF.

The chain has TRBV20-1 and TRBJ1-1, with TRBD1 identical over 7 bases. Germline V lookup: CDR1 DFQATT, CDR2 SNEGSKA (reference sequence). This CDR3 has 12 residues. With V trimmed by 6 bases and J by 5 bases, 6 bases remained unmatched. This CDR3 reads CSANDRETEAFF. CDR3 nucleotides: TGCAGTGCAAACGACAGGGAGACTGAAGCTTTCTTT.

Ten or more counts support this clonotype. The genes are TRBV9 and TRBJ2-2; D is undetermined. Trimming pared 4 bases from V and 6 bases from J, leaving 13 bases between. The CDR3 loop spans 14 amino acids. Germline V gene sequence: CDR1 SGDLS, CDR2 YYNGEE. The CDR3 region has the DNA TGTGCCAGCAGCCCTCAGTCCTGGGCCGGGGAGCTGTTTTTT. It encodes CASSPQSWAGELFF.

This clonotype was counted between two and nine times. This chain joins TRBV20-1 and TRBJ1-1; the D is unclear. The CDR3 runs to 13 residues. V dropped 3 bases and J dropped 6 bases, with 14 bases sitting between them. Germline V CDR1 and CDR2: DFQATT, SNEGSKA (reference sequence). CDR3: CSASEVSISEAFF. Here the CDR3 DNA reads TGCAGTGCTAGTGAGGTATCCATATCTGAAGCTTTCTTT.

In its sample, this clonotype was seen a few times. The genes are TRBV7-2 and TRBJ2-3, with D maybe TRBD2 (6 bases). CDR3 length equals 18 residues. Germline assignment: CDR1 SGHTA and CDR2 FQGNSA. The V end lost 0 bases, the J end lost 2 bases, and 18 bases lay between the germline ends. This CDR3 reads CASSLAGTRRGYTDTQYF. The CDR3 nucleotides are TGTGCCAGCAGCTTAGCAGGAACTCGGAGGGGCTACACAGATACGCAGTATTTT.

This chain connects TRBV6-2 or TRBV6-3 to TRBJ1-1; weak D call: TRBD1 (5 bases). Germline V gene sequence: CDR1 MNHEY, CDR2 SVGEGT. V was clipped by 6 bases and J by 1 base, with 15 bases between them. The CDR3 has 15 amino acids. CDR3 DNA sequence: TGTGCCAGCAGCTGGCGGACAATAACGAACACTGAAGCTTTCTTT. This gives the protein CASSWRTITNTEAFF.

This clonotype was observed a handful of times. The chain uses TRBV20-1 and TRBJ1-6; D is perhaps TRBD1 (5 bases). The V end was cut by 0 bases, the J end by 8 bases, with 14 bases between. The CDR3 is 15 amino acids. Looked up from germline, CDR1 is DFQATT and CDR2 is SNEGSKA (reference sequence). CDR3 residues: CSAREWRGGDSPLHF. The DNA of the CDR3 is TGCAGTGCTAGAGAGTGGAGGGGAGGGGATTCACCCCTCCACTTT.

This clonotype came up a few times. The chain employs TRBV10-3 and TRBJ2-1; D assignment may be TRBD1 or TRBD2 (5 bases each). The CDR3 sequence is 14 residues long. V gave up 8 bases and J gave up 0 bases, with 11 bases separating them. Germline-derived CDR1 and CDR2 are ENHRY and SYGVKD. Written as DNA, the CDR3 is TGTGCCATCGGTGGGGGTAGCTCCTACAATGAGCAGTTCTTC. It yields the protein CAIGGGSSYNEQFF.

The V and J genes are TRBV3-1 and TRBJ2-7, with D possibly matching TRBD1 (6 bases). Between the trimmed V and J ends, which lost 3 bases and 2 bases, there was a span of 14 bases. From germline, CDR1 is LGHDT and CDR2 YNNKEL (reference sequence). The CDR3 is 15 residues long. Written as DNA, the CDR3 is TGTGCCAGCAGCCACTTCCGGGACACAGCCTACGAGCAGTACTTC. Residues: CASSHFRDTAYEQYF.

J is TRBJ2-3 and V is TRBV27, with D tentatively TRBD2 (6 bases). V lost 5 bases, J lost 1 base, and 22 bases lay in between. This CDR3 region has 18 residues. In germline, CDR1 is MNHEY, CDR2 SMNVEV (reference sequence). The CDR3: CASSARLEGGGRTDTQYF. The CDR3 coding sequence is TGTGCCAGCAGTGCCAGACTAGAGGGAGGAGGTCGCACAGATACGCAGTATTTT.

This clonotype occurred a few times. The chain links TRBV7-2 to TRBJ1-1, with D possibly TRBD1 on 6 matching bases. The CDR3 runs to 13 residues. Germline assignment: CDR1 SGHTA and CDR2 FQGNSA. V was pared by 5 bases and J by 10 bases, with 17 bases between. The DNA for the CDR3 is TGTGCCAGCAGCGTCGACAGGATCGGTTTAGCTTTCTTT. Translated: CASSVDRIGLAFF.

The chain is built from TRBV4-1 and TRBJ2-4, with D maybe TRBD1 (6 bases). CDR3 length equals 21 residues. Trimming stripped 0 bases from V and 0 bases from J, with 24 bases between. Germline V lookup: CDR1 MGHRA, CDR2 YSYEKL. CDR3 bases: TGCGCCAGCAGCCAAGACCTCATCCGGGACATCCGCCCTCTAGCCAAAAACATTCAGTACTTC. Protein: CASSQDLIRDIRPLAKNIQYF.

The chain is built from TRBV20-1 and TRBJ2-1; the match to TRBD2 covers 15 bases. Germline CDR1 reads DFQATT; CDR2 reads SNEGSKA (reference sequence). V was clipped by 6 bases and J by 1 base; unmatched bases: 4. There are 16 residues in the CDR3. The CDR3: CSATGLAGGSYNEQFF. The DNA of the CDR3 is TGCAGTGCCACGGGACTAGCGGGGGGTTCCTACAATGAGCAGTTCTTC.